This T cell receptor beta chain appears in the sequencing data of a study of blood T cell repertoires in COVID-19. Across the study: T cells, B-cell-depleted T cells, or PBMCs provided the cDNA or gDNA that served as material.

Concerning this clone: Other DNA sequences from this sample encode an identical CDR3 as well.

Trimming left V 0 bases short and J 1 base short, with 8 bases between. This CDR3 is built from 15 residues. Germline CDR1 is LGHNA and CDR2 is YSLEER. Using immunoSEQ multiplex PCR, the repertoire was profiled, and TCRdb retains in-frame clones only, with some absent. The data show 410,000 or so clones, with about nine tenths seen just once and less than 2% held by the top ten. Sequenced sample: peripheral blood. The receptor comes from a woman aged 35 to 49 with COVID-19, enrolled during active disease. The rearrangement joins TRBV4-3 to TRBJ2-3; perhaps TRBD2 as D (6 bases). The CDR3 protein is CASSQDRLGTDTQYF. In nucleotides, the CDR3 is TGCGCCAGCAGCCAAGACAGACTAGGCACAGATACGCAGTATTTT.